A selection of T cell receptor beta chains follows, all from one sample in a study of shared clonotypes between healthy human individuals. Method: immunoSEQ multiplex PCR; TCRdb's copy keeps in-frame clones and lacks some. The repertoire consists of 1,500,000 or so clones, with less than 99% occurring once and the leading ten covering approximately 0.38%. The sample comprised naive CD4+ T cells sorted from blood. These receptors all come from a man aged 25-45 years in good health. CDR3s include the opening cysteine and the closing phenylalanine or tryptophan. D genes are given only for firm matches. Clone size is shown for a subset of rows, as once, few, many or a class of expanded clone.

V gene: TRBV6-1
clone size: -
J gene: TRBJ1-4
D gene: TRBD1
CDR3 DNA: TGTGCCAGCAGTGAAAATTCTCGGACAGGCGATGAAAAACTGTTTTTT
CDR3 protein: CASSENSRTGDEKLFF

V gene: TRBV7-9
clone size: -
J gene: TRBJ2-1
D gene: TRBD2
CDR3 DNA: TGTGCCAGCAGCTCTAGCGGGGGGGCCTACAATGAGCAGTTCTTC
CDR3 protein: CASSSSGGAYNEQFF

V gene: TRBV12-5
clone size: -
J gene: TRBJ1-1
D gene: TRBD1
CDR3 DNA: TGTGCTAGTGGTTTGGGCACACGTTTCTCCCTCCTCACAGGGGATCAAGAAAGGTGGACTGAAGCTTTCTTT
CDR3 protein: CASGLGTRFSLLTGDQERWTEAFF

V gene: TRBV27
clone size: -
J gene: TRBJ2-2
D gene: TRBD2
CDR3 DNA: TGTGCCAGCAGTTCCCCGACCCGACTAGCGGGAAAACATACCGGGGAGCTGTTTTTT
CDR3 protein: CASSSPTRLAGKHTGELFF

V gene: TRBV27
clone size: -
J gene: TRBJ2-7
D gene: TRBD2
CDR3 DNA: TGTGCCAGCAGTCCGGGGACTAGCGGGACTCTCAAGCAGTACTTC
CDR3 protein: CASSPGTSGTLKQYF

V gene: TRBV13
clone size: -
J gene: TRBJ1-5
D gene: -
CDR3 DNA: TGTGCCAGCAGCTTAGGGCTCAGGAGCAATCAGCCCCAGCATTTT
CDR3 protein: CASSLGLRSNQPQHF

V gene: TRBV2
clone size: -
J gene: TRBJ2-7
D gene: -
CDR3 DNA: TGTGCCAGCCGCAGACTAGTAGCGGCCAACGAGCAGTACTTC
CDR3 protein: CASRRLVAANEQYF

V gene: TRBV9
clone size: once
J gene: TRBJ1-2
D gene: -
CDR3 DNA: TGTGCCAGCAGCGTAGGGGTAACAACTTATGGCTACACCTTC
CDR3 protein: CASSVGVTTYGYTF

V gene: TRBV5-4
clone size: once
J gene: TRBJ2-7
D gene: TRBD2
CDR3 DNA: TGTGCCAGCAGCGCTACGGGAGGGAACGACGAGCAGTACTTC
CDR3 protein: CASSATGGNDEQYF

V gene: TRBV5-5
clone size: -
J gene: TRBJ2-2
D gene: TRBD2
CDR3 DNA: TGTGCCAGCAGCCCCTCGGGACTAGCGGGAGGGTGGGGCACCGGGGAGCTGTTTTTT
CDR3 protein: CASSPSGLAGGWGTGELFF

V gene: TRBV10-3
clone size: -
J gene: TRBJ1-5
D gene: -
CDR3 DNA: TGTGCCATCAGTCAGGGGTTGGGGAGCAATCAGCCCCAGCATTTT
CDR3 protein: CAISQGLGSNQPQHF

V gene: TRBV7-9
clone size: -
J gene: TRBJ2-7
D gene: TRBD1
CDR3 DNA: TGTGCCAGCACCCCCCCGGACGGGACAGGGATGTACGAGCAGTACTTC
CDR3 protein: CASTPPDGTGMYEQYF

V gene: TRBV7-9
clone size: -
J gene: TRBJ2-3
D gene: TRBD1
CDR3 DNA: TGTGCCAGCAGCATTCAACGGGACAGGGAAGTGACAGATACGCAGTATTTT
CDR3 protein: CASSIQRDREVTDTQYF

V gene: TRBV5-1
clone size: -
J gene: TRBJ2-7
D gene: TRBD2
CDR3 DNA: TGCGCCAGCAGCTTATACCTAGCGGGAGTAAACGAGCAGTACTTC
CDR3 protein: CASSLYLAGVNEQYF

V gene: TRBV28
clone size: -
J gene: TRBJ2-2
D gene: -
CDR3 DNA: TGTGCTACCGGCAGGGGAGCCGGGGAGCTGTTTTTT
CDR3 protein: CATGRGAGELFF

V gene: TRBV2
clone size: -
J gene: TRBJ1-5
D gene: -
CDR3 DNA: TGTGCCAGCAGAGGACGTACCAATCAGCCCCAGCATTTT
CDR3 protein: CASRGRTNQPQHF

V gene: TRBV7-2
clone size: -
J gene: TRBJ2-2
D gene: TRBD1
CDR3 DNA: TGTGCCAGCAGCTTAGGAGGGACAGCTACCGGGGAGCTGTTTTTT
CDR3 protein: CASSLGGTATGELFF